The 8 T cell receptor beta chains in this list originate from one sample, sequenced in a study of blood T cell repertoires in COVID-19. Profiling relied on immunoSEQ multiplex PCR, and the TCRdb table lists in-frame clones only, not all of them. Altogether 100,000 to 150,000 clones are present, 85% being singletons, with the ten largest covering approximately 6.6%. Sequencing input: peripheral blood. The receptor source for this set is a man older than 75 with active or convalescent COVID-19.

The chain has TRBV7-2 and TRBJ2-7; 9 nucleotides agree with TRBD1. The trim removed 5 bases at V and 6 bases at J, leaving 11 bases unmatched. Germline V CDR1 and CDR2: SGHTA, FQGNSA. This CDR3 region has 15 residues. CDR3 nucleotides: TGTGCCAGCAGCGCCCGGACAGGGGAGAGCTCCGAGCAGTACTTC. Residues: CASSARTGESSEQYF.

This clone has only a few counts. V and J are TRBV10-3 and TRBJ1-6; D is undetermined. V was pared by 4 bases and J by 7 bases, with 11 bases between. The germline V gene has CDR1 ENHRY and CDR2 SYGVKD. CDR3 length equals 14 residues. The CDR3 DNA sequence: TGTGCCATCAGTGGCCACGGAGAGAATTCACCCCTCCACTTT. Amino acid sequence: CAISGHGENSPLHF.

This clone was seen once. J is TRBJ2-2 and V is TRBV19; D unresolved. Germline CDR1 reads LNHDA; CDR2 reads SQIVND (reference sequence). This CDR3 has 14 amino acids. Trimming left V 3 bases short and J 4 bases short, with 9 bases between. CDR3 DNA: TGTGCCAGTAGTATTGGGCAGAGCACCGGGGAGCTGTTTTTT. Its protein is CASSIGQSTGELFF.

V usage is TRBV27 and J usage is TRBJ2-3; TRBD2 agrees at 8 bases. The CDR3 extends over 17 amino acids. Germline CDR1 reads MNHEY; CDR2 reads SMNVEV (reference sequence). J was trimmed by 2 bases and V by 1 base; bases with no gene match: 8. CDR3 bases: TGTGCCAGCAGTTTATGGAGTCTAGCGGGCTCCACAGATACGCAGTATTTT. This codes for CASSLWSLAGSTDTQYF.

CDR3 residues: CASSPRRGVGTGASYEQYF. The CDR3 DNA is TGTGCCAGCAGTCCCAGGAGGGGTGTTGGGACAGGGGCCTCCTACGAGCAGTACTTC. The rearrangement uses TRBV5-5 and TRBJ2-7, with 10 nucleotides matching TRBD1. CDR1 and CDR2 from the germline V gene are SGHKS and YYEKEE (reference sequence). The length of the CDR3 is 19 residues. Losses at the gene ends were 5 bases for V and 0 bases for J; bases not matched to a gene: 17.

This clone was picked up one time. The rearrangement links TRBV28 to TRBJ1-4; perhaps TRBD1 as D (5 bases). Germline loops: CDR1 MDHEN, CDR2 SYDVKM. Trimming cost V 1 base and J 4 bases, with 10 bases left between them. CDR3 length: 15 residues. The chain's CDR3 is CASSLSGGNNEKLFF. The DNA for the CDR3 is TGTGCCAGCAGTTTATCCGGGGGAAATAATGAAAAACTGTTTTTT.

This clone showed up just once. The chain joins TRBV6-5 to TRBJ2-5; TRBD1 aligns across 10 bases. The ends lost 5 bases at V and 5 bases at J; junction bases unmatched: 5. Germline values: CDR1 MNHEY, CDR2 SVGAGI. The CDR3 extends over 14 amino acids. The CDR3 nucleotides are TGTGCCAGCAGTCGGACAGGGGGTGGGGAGACCCAGTACTTC. This encodes CASSRTGGGETQYF.

This clone was observed a single time. The chain is built from TRBV5-1 and TRBJ1-2, with a tentative D call TRBD1 (5 bases). The CDR3 has 18 residues. The germline V and J ends were trimmed by 0 bases and 0 bases, with 18 bases remaining between them. The germline CDR1 and CDR2 sequences are SGHRS and YFSETQ. Here the CDR3 DNA reads TGCGCCAGCAGCTTGGCTGTGTCAGGGTGGTCTTCTAACTATGGCTACACCTTC. Amino acid sequence: CASSLAVSGWSSNYGYTF.